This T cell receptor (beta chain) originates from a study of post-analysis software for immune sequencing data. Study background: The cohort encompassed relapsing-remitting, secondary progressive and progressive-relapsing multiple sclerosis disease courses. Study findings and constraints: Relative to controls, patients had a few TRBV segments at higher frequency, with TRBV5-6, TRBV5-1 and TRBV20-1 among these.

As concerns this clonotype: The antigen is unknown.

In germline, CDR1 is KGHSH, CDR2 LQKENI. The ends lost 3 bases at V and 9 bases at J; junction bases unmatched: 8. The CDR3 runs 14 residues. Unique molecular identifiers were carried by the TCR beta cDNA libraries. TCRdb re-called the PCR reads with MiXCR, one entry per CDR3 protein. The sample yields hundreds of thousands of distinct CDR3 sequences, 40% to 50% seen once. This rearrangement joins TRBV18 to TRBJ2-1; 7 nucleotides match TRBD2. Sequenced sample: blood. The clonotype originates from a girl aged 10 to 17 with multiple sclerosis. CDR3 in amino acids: CASSPHREAAEQFF. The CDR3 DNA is TGTGCCAGCTCACCTCACCGGGAGGCCGCTGAGCAGTTCTTC.